These 28 T cell receptor beta chains were sequenced from one sample in a study of blood T cell repertoires in COVID-19. Only in-frame clones appear in the TCRdb table, and some are missing; sequencing was by immunoSEQ multiplex PCR. The repertoire has some 240,000 clones, approximately 80% of them found once; the top ten carry roughly a tenth. Sequenced: peripheral blood. These receptors came from a man between 45 and 60 years old with active or convalescent COVID-19.

This chain uses TRBV7-8 with TRBJ2-2, with TRBD2 matching 7 bases. CDR3 length: 17 amino acids. V lost 2 bases, J lost 1 base, and 7 bases stayed unmatched. Looked up from germline, CDR1 is SGHVS and CDR2 is FQNEAQ. The CDR3 sequence: CASSLYGGGKNTGELFF. CDR3 in DNA: TGTGCCAGCAGCTTATATGGCGGGGGAAAGAACACCGGGGAGCTGTTTTTT.

In its sample, this clone was seen once. DNA of the CDR3: TGTGCCAGCAGCCAAGAGAAGGGTTTAGCGAATTCACCCCTCCACTTT. Translated: CASSQEKGLANSPLHF. The chain links TRBV3-1 (or the pseudogene TRBV3-2) to TRBJ1-6; D gene unclear. V shed 0 bases and J shed 7 bases, with 13 bases lying between them. CDR3 length equals 16 residues. The germline V gene encodes CDR1 LGHDT and CDR2 YNNKEL (reference sequence).

This clone occurred a few times. V and J are TRBV28 and TRBJ2-7; 10 bases fit TRBD1. The ends lost 7 bases at V and 4 bases at J; junction bases unmatched: 13. The CDR3 is 16 amino acids. The germline gives CDR1 MDHEN, CDR2 SYDVKM. The CDR3 region is CASTRGTRQGAYEQYF. CDR3 DNA: TGTGCCAGCACCCGTGGAACTCGACAGGGGGCATACGAGCAGTACTTC.

The CDR3, as DNA: TGTGCCAGCTCACCGACCCCCTCGGGACAGGACTATGGCTACACCTTC. This encodes CASSPTPSGQDYGYTF. The chain combines TRBV18 with TRBJ1-2; 8 bases match TRBD1. CDR1 and CDR2 from the germline V gene are KGHSH and LQKENI. This CDR3 spans 16 amino acids. V trimming: 3 bases; J trimming: 3 bases; junction bases outside the gene matches: 9. Supplemented by reference TRBV18 and TRBJ1-2, the full variable domain reads NAGVMQNPRHLVRRRGQEARLRCSPMKGHSHVYWYRQLPEEGLKFMVYLQKENIIDESGMPKERFSAEFPKEGPSILRIQQVVRGDSAAYFCASSPTPSGQDYGYTFGSGTRLTVV.

The gene calls are TRBV21-1 and TRBJ2-7; the tabulated D call, TRBD2, remains unverified against the DNA. TRBV21-1 is a listed pseudogene. This CDR3 spans 16 amino acids. This CDR3 is CASSKPSLAGDHEQYF. As DNA, the CDR3 is TGTGCCAGCAGCAAGCCATCACTAGCGGGAGACCACGAGCAGTACTTC.

Here the CDR3 DNA reads TGTGCCAGCAGCTTATCTATAACGGACAATGAGCAGTTCTTC. This codes for CASSLSITDNEQFF. The rearrangement uses TRBV7-3 and TRBJ2-1; D not certain. With 2 bases removed from V and 5 bases from J, the gap between germline ends came to 10 bases. The germline gives CDR1 SGHTA, CDR2 FQGTGA. This CDR3 contains 14 residues.

The J gene is TRBJ1-1, the V gene TRBV28; D may be TRBD1 (5 bases). Germline lookup yields CDR1 MDHEN and CDR2 SYDVKM. The CDR3 sequence is 12 residues long. Trimming shortened V by 6 bases and J by 11 bases, and 16 bases separated the two germline ends. The CDR3 DNA sequence: TGTGCCAGCAGCCCCCGACAGACTCATGCTTTCTTT. Its protein product is CASSPRQTHAFF.

This sequence joins TRBV7-3 and TRBJ2-2; TRBD1 matches at 7 bases. The germline CDR1 and CDR2 sequences are SGHTA and FQGTGA. V lost 7 bases, J lost 5 bases, and 4 bases stayed unmatched. This CDR3 contains 13 residues. This CDR3 reads CASKQGWTGELFF. CDR3 in DNA: TGTGCCAGCAAACAGGGGTGGACCGGGGAGCTGTTTTTT.

The chain couples TRBV12-3 or TRBV12-4 to TRBJ1-1; D not certain. There are 13 residues in the CDR3. The V end was cut by 7 bases, the J end by 1 base, with 10 bases between. The CDR3 bases are TGTGCCAGCACCCTTACACGGAACACTGAAGCTTTCTTT. Its translation is CASTLTRNTEAFF.

This clone has just one count. The genes are TRBV7-2 and TRBJ1-5; D gene unclear. This CDR3 region has 16 residues. The V end lost 5 bases, the J end lost 3 bases, and 17 bases lay between the germline ends. Looked up from germline, CDR1 is SGHTA and CDR2 is FQGNSA. The CDR3 DNA reads as TGTGCCAGCAGCCAAAACCCCGGGAGGTCCAATCAGCCCCAGCATTTT. Its protein product is CASSQNPGRSNQPQHF. Full variable domain (outside the CDR3, taken from reference TRBV7-2 and TRBJ1-5): GAGVSQSPSNKVTEKGKDVELRCDPISGHTALYWYRQSLGQGLEFLIYFQGNSAPDKSGLPSDRFSAERTGGSVSTLTIQRTQQEDSAVYLCASSQNPGRSNQPQHFGDGTRLSIL.

Only one count was recorded for this clone. CDR3 in DNA: TGTGCCAGTAGTATAACTAGCGGGGGTCAAGGTGAGCAGTTCTTC. Protein sequence: CASSITSGGQGEQFF. The V and J genes are TRBV19 and TRBJ2-1, with 11 bases identical to TRBD2. CDR3 length: 15 residues. Trimming took 2 bases from V and 9 from J; bases not matched to a gene: 6. Germline CDR1 reads LNHDA; CDR2 reads SQIVND (reference sequence).

The chain links TRBV12-3 or TRBV12-4 to TRBJ2-5; D remains unclear. The ends were cut back, 7 bases at V and 1 base at J, with 4 bases in the middle. CDR3 size: 11 residues. CDR3 in DNA: TGTGCCAGCACCAGCCAAGAGACCCAGTACTTC. Encoded protein: CASTSQETQYF.

The V call is TRBV7-3, the J call TRBJ2-3; a weak D match, TRBD2 (6 bases). The CDR3 loop spans 13 amino acids. Trimming stripped 3 bases from V and 7 bases from J, with 11 bases between. Germline CDR1 reads SGHTA; CDR2 reads FQGTGA. The CDR3 protein is CASSFGTVNTQYF. Here the CDR3 DNA reads TGTGCCAGCAGCTTCGGGACTGTTAATACGCAGTATTTT. Full variable domain (remainder filled in from reference TRBV7-3 and TRBJ2-3): GAGVSQTPSNKVTEKGKYVELRCDPISGHTALYWYRQSLGQGPEFLIYFQGTGAADDSGLPNDRFFAVRPEGSVSTLKIQRTERGDSAVYLCASSFGTVNTQYFGPGTRLTVL.

The gene calls are TRBV28 and TRBJ2-3; TRBD2 agrees at 7 bases. CDR1 and CDR2 (germline): MDHEN, SYDVKM. Trimming took 7 bases from V and 2 from J; bases not matched to a gene: 6. The CDR3 runs to 14 residues. The CDR3 DNA is TGTGCCAGCACCCTAGCGGTCCTCACAGATACGCAGTATTTT. Translated: CASTLAVLTDTQYF.

Regarding this clone: Other DNA sequences in this specimen translate into the identical CDR3. The chain is built from TRBV19 and TRBJ1-5, with D maybe TRBD1 (6 bases). This CDR3 has 14 residues. CDR1 is LNHDA and CDR2 is SQIVND in the germline V gene (reference sequence). With 3 bases removed from V and 3 bases from J, the gap between germline ends came to 9 bases. CDR3 sequence: CASSIRDTNQPQHF. The CDR3 nucleotides read TGTGCCAGTAGTATCCGGGACACCAATCAGCCCCAGCATTTT. The full variable domain, rest sourced from reference TRBV19 and TRBJ1-5, is DGGITQSPKYLFRKEGQNVTLSCEQNLNHDAMYWYRQDPGQGLRLIYYSQIVNDFQKGDIAEGYSVSREKKESFPLTVTSAQKNPTAFYLCASSIRDTNQPQHFGDGTRLSIL.

This clone was found once. V and J are TRBV11-2 and TRBJ2-7; TRBD1 matches 8 bases. The CDR3 extends over 13 amino acids. Germline V gene data show CDR1 as SGHAT and CDR2 as FQNNGV. Trimming took 5 bases from V and 6 from J; bases not matched to a gene: 6. CDR3 nucleotides: TGTGCCAGCAGCCCCGGACAGGGCCTCGAGCAGTACTTC. Its protein product is CASSPGQGLEQYF.

This clone occurred once. V is TRBV6-5 and J is TRBJ2-3; TRBD1 might be the D (6 bases). Germline-derived CDR1 and CDR2 are MNHEY and SVGAGI. The V and J ends lost 7 bases and 2 bases respectively, with 16 bases between them. The CDR3 contains 15 residues. The CDR3 protein is CASNPDRILTDTQYF. CDR3 bases: TGTGCCAGCAACCCAGACAGGATCCTCACAGATACGCAGTATTTT.

This chain connects TRBV19 to TRBJ2-5, with TRBD2 matching 7 bases. In germline, CDR1 is LNHDA, CDR2 SQIVND (reference sequence). The CDR3 extends over 15 amino acids. J was trimmed by 4 bases and V by 5 bases; bases with no gene match: 10. CDR3 bases: TGTGCCAGTAGTCTCAGACTAGCTCGACCAGAGACCCAGTACTTC. Encoded protein: CASSLRLARPETQYF. The full variable domain, with the rest looked up from reference TRBV19 and TRBJ2-5, is DGGITQSPKYLFRKEGQNVTLSCEQNLNHDAMYWYRQDPGQGLRLIYYSQIVNDFQKGDIAEGYSVSREKKESFPLTVTSAQKNPTAFYLCASSLRLARPETQYFGPGTRLLVL.

As concerns this clone: Other DNA sequences in the same sample also yield this CDR3. The chain employs TRBV5-4 and TRBJ2-3; tentatively, D is TRBD2 (6 bases). CDR1 and CDR2 from the germline V gene are SGHNT and YYREEE (reference sequence). CDR3 length: 13 residues. V lost 1 base and J 5 bases, leaving 8 bases between the germline ends. The CDR3: CASSLRGGDTQYF. The CDR3 nucleotides read TGTGCCAGCAGCTTGCGGGGAGGAGATACGCAGTATTTT.

The chain employs TRBV5-6 and TRBJ1-1, with 9 bases identical to TRBD1. This CDR3 spans 14 amino acids. Germline CDR1 reads SGHDT; CDR2 reads YYEEEE. With V trimmed by 2 bases and J by 5 bases, 4 bases remained unmatched. The CDR3 DNA follows: TGTGCCAGCAGCTTTATACAGGGGGCGACTGAAGCTTTCTTT. As protein: CASSFIQGATEAFF.

The chain employs TRBV5-1 and TRBJ1-2; 10 bases are a match to TRBD1. This CDR3 spans 15 amino acids. Trimming cost V 0 bases and J 6 bases; bases outside gene matches: 5. CDR1 is SGHRS, CDR2 YFSETQ, per germline. In DNA form, the CDR3 reads TGCGCCAGCAGCTTGGGTGGGACAGGGGTCGATGGCTACACCTTC. Protein product: CASSLGGTGVDGYTF.

V gene TRBV6-2 or TRBV6-3 combines with J gene TRBJ1-5; perhaps TRBD1 as D (6 bases). Trimming shortened V by 6 bases and J by 0 bases, and 15 bases separated the two germline ends. Looked up from germline, CDR1 is MNHEY and CDR2 is SVGEGT. This CDR3 is built from 16 residues. The CDR3 region is CASSPRARGSNQPQHF. The CDR3, as DNA: TGTGCCAGCAGCCCTCGGGCCAGGGGTAGCAATCAGCCCCAGCATTTT.

V usage is TRBV5-1 and J usage is TRBJ1-1; D may be TRBD1 (5 bases). Between the trimmed V and J ends, which lost 5 bases and 1 base, there was a span of 15 bases. The CDR3 covers 15 residues. Germline V CDR1 and CDR2: SGHRS, YFSETQ. In DNA form, the CDR3 reads TGCGCCAGCAGTAAGAACGGAGGGGAGAACACTGAAGCTTTCTTT. It encodes CASSKNGGENTEAFF.

The genes are TRBV30 and TRBJ1-1; D is possibly TRBD1 (5 bases). Germline V CDR1 and CDR2: GTSNPN, SVGIG (reference sequence). CDR3 length equals 13 residues. V shed 3 bases and J shed 5 bases, with 13 bases lying between them. As DNA, the CDR3 is TGTGCCTGGAGCGATAGGGGTTGGACTGAAGCTTTCTTT. Amino acid sequence: CAWSDRGWTEAFF.

This clone has only a few counts. The chain recombines TRBV4-3 with TRBJ2-2, with D perhaps TRBD1 (5 bases). The germline V gene encodes CDR1 LGHNA and CDR2 YSLEER. CDR3 length equals 15 residues. V was trimmed by 0 bases and J by 4 bases, leaving 9 bases between them. The CDR3 sequence is CASSQDYRTTGELFF. The CDR3, as DNA: TGCGCCAGCAGCCAAGATTACAGGACCACCGGGGAGCTGTTTTTT.

The chain joins TRBV2 to TRBJ2-3; maybe TRBD1 (6 bases). The CDR3 consists of 17 residues. CDR1 and CDR2 (germline): SNHLY, FYNNEI. The V end was cut by 3 bases, the J end by 3 bases, with 19 bases between. The CDR3 loop reads CASSETGSGEGTDTQYF. In DNA form, the CDR3 reads TGTGCCAGCAGTGAGACGGGGTCAGGGGAAGGGACAGATACGCAGTATTTT.

There are a few counts of this clone. The chain couples TRBV18 to TRBJ1-2; D is uncertain. The CDR3 extends over 15 amino acids. Germline V CDR1 and CDR2: KGHSH, LQKENI. Trimming shortened V by 1 base and J by 6 bases, and 15 bases separated the two germline ends. The CDR3 sequence is CASSPRSMFRDGYTF. CDR3 DNA sequence: TGTGCCAGCTCACCACGGAGTATGTTTCGGGATGGCTACACCTTC.

Here the CDR3 DNA reads TGTGCCAGCAGCTTAGAGGACAGGGGGGGCAATGAGCAGTTCTTC. Its translation is CASSLEDRGGNEQFF. The chain joins TRBV7-2 to TRBJ2-1; 10 positions agree with TRBD1. Germline CDR1 SGHTA, CDR2 FQGNSA. The CDR3 spans 15 residues. V lost 1 base, J lost 6 bases, and 3 bases stayed unmatched. Looking up the rest from reference TRBV7-2 and TRBJ2-1 gives the full variable domain: GAGVSQSPSNKVTEKGKDVELRCDPISGHTALYWYRQSLGQGLEFLIYFQGNSAPDKSGLPSDRFSAERTGGSVSTLTIQRTQQEDSAVYLCASSLEDRGGNEQFFGPGTRLTVL.